Each of the 17 T cell receptor beta chains below was sequenced from the same sample in a study of cytomegalovirus exposure and HLA in healthy donors. Here immunoSEQ multiplex PCR was the method, and the copy in TCRdb shows in-frame clones only, minus some. The sample includes some 150,000 clones, approximately 90% of them seen just once. The sample was PBMCs. The receptors derive from a woman aged 25 to 39 in good health and CMV-seropositive.

Only one count was recorded for this clone. This chain uses TRBV9 with TRBJ1-1; D might be TRBD1 (6 bases). From germline, CDR1 is SGDLS and CDR2 YYNGEE. V was trimmed by 4 bases and J by 1 base, leaving 8 bases between them. The CDR3 length is 13 residues. In DNA, the CDR3 is TGTGCCAGCAGCTTGGGACAGAACACTGAAGCTTTCTTT. Translating it yields CASSLGQNTEAFF.

The J gene is TRBJ2-7, the V gene TRBV5-1; the match to TRBD1 covers 9 bases. This CDR3 comprises 15 residues. J gave up 1 base and V 2 bases, and 4 bases lay outside the gene matches. Germline CDR1 SGHRS, CDR2 YFSETQ. The CDR3 DNA sequence: TGCGCCAGCAGCTTTGGGACAGGGAAATCCTACGAGCAGTACTTC. The encoded protein is CASSFGTGKSYEQYF.

The chain carries TRBV9 and TRBJ2-7; perhaps TRBD2 as D (6 bases). CDR3 length: 15 amino acids. Germline CDR1 and CDR2: SGDLS and YYNGEE. Between the trimmed V and J ends, which lost 0 bases and 1 base, there was a span of 11 bases. The DNA for the CDR3 is TGTGCCAGCAGCGTAGGGGGAGGCAGATCCTACGAGCAGTACTTC. It is translated as CASSVGGGRSYEQYF.

The V call is TRBV6-6, the J call TRBJ1-2; a weak D match, TRBD1 (6 bases). The V gene lost 7 bases and the J gene lost 0 bases, with 15 bases spanning the gap. The CDR3 has 15 amino acids. Germline lookup yields CDR1 MNHNY and CDR2 SVGAGI (reference sequence). The CDR3 coding sequence is TGTGCCAGCATCCAGGGGCCAGTAGCTAACTATGGCTACACCTTC. It encodes CASIQGPVANYGYTF.

The chain joins TRBV11-3 to TRBJ2-1, with TRBD2 matching over 12 bases. The CDR3 extends over 15 amino acids. J gave up 8 bases and V 5 bases, and 7 bases lay outside the gene matches. CDR1 and CDR2 (germline): SGHNT, YENEEA. CDR3 nucleotide sequence: TGTGCCAGCAGCCAGACTAGCGGGAGTCTCGATGAGCAGTTCTTC. Its protein product is CASSQTSGSLDEQFF.

The chain combines TRBV28 with TRBJ2-5; a weak D match, TRBD2 (5 bases). The CDR3 is 13 amino acids. V gave up 4 bases and J gave up 5 bases, with 11 bases separating them. CDR1 and CDR2 from the germline V gene are MDHEN and SYDVKM. The CDR3 here is CASSSGIGETQYF. The CDR3 DNA sequence: TGTGCCAGCAGTTCGGGGATCGGGGAGACCCAGTACTTC.

This chain connects TRBV7-9 to TRBJ2-7, with a possible D match to TRBD1 (7 bases). The CDR3 contains 16 residues. V lost 5 bases and J 6 bases, leaving 23 bases between the germline ends. CDR1 is SEHNR, CDR2 FQNEAQ, per germline (reference sequence). CDR3: CASSLSPPGQGGEQYF. The CDR3 DNA sequence: TGTGCCAGCAGCCTTTCGCCGCCGGGCCAGGGGGGCGAGCAGTACTTC.

J is TRBJ1-1 and V is TRBV2; D is possibly TRBD1 (5 bases). V lost 4 bases and J lost 1, with 10 bases in between. The germline V gene encodes CDR1 SNHLY and CDR2 FYNNEI. This CDR3 has 14 amino acids. The CDR3 DNA follows: TGTGCCAGCAGTGGGACAACGGGGAACACTGAAGCTTTCTTT. This encodes CASSGTTGNTEAFF.

The rearrangement uses TRBV25-1 and TRBJ2-1; no clear D gene. Germline CDR1 reads MGHDK; CDR2 reads SYGVNS. CDR3 size: 15 residues. Trimming stripped 7 bases from V and 1 base from J, with 14 bases between. The CDR3 DNA sequence: TGTGCCAGCACCTCGAGTGAGGCGTCCTACAATGAGCAGTTCTTC. This gives the protein CASTSSEASYNEQFF. The entire variable domain, with the rest obtained from reference TRBV25-1 and TRBJ2-1, is as follows: EADIYQTPRYLVIGTGKKITLECSQTMGHDKMYWYQQDPGMELHLIHYSYGVNSTEKGDLSSESTVSRIRTEHFPLTLESARPSHTSQYLCASTSSEASYNEQFFGPGTRLTVL.

The chain uses TRBV5-1 and TRBJ2-1; the D gene is possibly TRBD2 (6 bases). The CDR3 extends over 16 amino acids. The germline V gene encodes CDR1 SGHRS and CDR2 YFSETQ. The V and J ends lost 3 bases and 1 base respectively, with 14 bases between them. The CDR3 loop is CASSSPDSGSYNEQFF. Written as DNA, the CDR3 is TGCGCCAGCAGCTCTCCGGATAGCGGATCCTACAATGAGCAGTTCTTC.

The chain is built from TRBV23-1 and TRBJ1-5; 12 positions match TRBD1. TRBV23-1 is recorded as an ORF, its role being uncertain. J gave up 6 bases and V 4 bases, and 10 bases lay outside the gene matches. The CDR3 extends over 17 amino acids. For the CDR3, the DNA is TGCGCCAGCAGTCCCCGGGACAGGGGGCGCTGGGTTCAGCCCCAGCATTTT. Amino acid sequence: CASSPRDRGRWVQPQHF.

In its sample, this clone was seen a few times. J is TRBJ1-2 and V is TRBV6-5, with TRBD1 identical over 8 bases. The germline CDR1 and CDR2 sequences are MNHEY and SVGAGI. J gave up 5 bases and V 5 bases, and 7 bases lay outside the gene matches. CDR3 length: 14 residues. The CDR3 here is CASSPPDRVYGYTF. CDR3 coding DNA: TGTGCCAGCAGTCCCCCGGACAGGGTGTATGGCTACACCTTC.

The chain employs TRBV28 and TRBJ2-7, with D perhaps TRBD1 (6 bases). Per the germline V gene, CDR1 is MDHEN and CDR2 is SYDVKM. The CDR3 is 15 amino acids. The V and J ends lost 6 bases and 3 bases respectively, with 18 bases between them. CDR3 region: CASSPSGALYYEQYF. The CDR3 nucleotides are TGTGCCAGCAGCCCCTCAGGGGCCCTATACTACGAGCAGTACTTC.

This sequence joins TRBV6-6 and TRBJ1-5; perhaps TRBD1 as D (5 bases). CDR3 length equals 14 residues. The ends were cut back, 7 bases at V and 5 bases at J, with 15 bases in the middle. Germline V gene lookup returns CDR1 MNHNY and CDR2 SVGAGI (reference sequence). The DNA for the CDR3 is TGTGCCAGCACCCAGGTCGGAGGGGATCAGCCCCAGCATTTT. This encodes CASTQVGGDQPQHF.

The rearrangement joins TRBV5-6 to TRBJ2-3; TRBD2 aligns across 8 bases. Unmatched junction bases numbered 10, after V lost 2 bases and J lost 2 bases. Per germline, CDR1 SGHDT and CDR2 YYEEEE. The CDR3 is made up of 17 amino acids. Written as DNA, the CDR3 is TGTGCCAGCAGCTTTTTTTCTCGGGGGGGCTTCACAGATACGCAGTATTTT. It translates to CASSFFSRGGFTDTQYF.

V usage is TRBV2 and J usage is TRBJ2-7; 9 bases match TRBD1. The length of the CDR3 is 15 residues. Germline V gene sequence: CDR1 SNHLY, CDR2 FYNNEI. V was pared by 6 bases and J by 2 bases, with 8 bases of the junction left unmatched. CDR3 amino acids: CASSPGTGLTYEQYF. In DNA form, the CDR3 reads TGTGCCAGCAGCCCAGGGACAGGGCTGACCTACGAGCAGTACTTC.

The chain links TRBV18 to TRBJ2-7, with D perhaps TRBD1 (5 bases). Germline V gene data show CDR1 as KGHSH and CDR2 as LQKENI. The CDR3 sequence is 15 residues long. V lost 3 bases to trimming and J lost 5 bases, with 17 bases between them. The CDR3, as DNA: TGTGCCAGCTCACCCTCACAGGAATCGGGCGACGAGCAGTACTTC. Translating gives CASSPSQESGDEQYF.